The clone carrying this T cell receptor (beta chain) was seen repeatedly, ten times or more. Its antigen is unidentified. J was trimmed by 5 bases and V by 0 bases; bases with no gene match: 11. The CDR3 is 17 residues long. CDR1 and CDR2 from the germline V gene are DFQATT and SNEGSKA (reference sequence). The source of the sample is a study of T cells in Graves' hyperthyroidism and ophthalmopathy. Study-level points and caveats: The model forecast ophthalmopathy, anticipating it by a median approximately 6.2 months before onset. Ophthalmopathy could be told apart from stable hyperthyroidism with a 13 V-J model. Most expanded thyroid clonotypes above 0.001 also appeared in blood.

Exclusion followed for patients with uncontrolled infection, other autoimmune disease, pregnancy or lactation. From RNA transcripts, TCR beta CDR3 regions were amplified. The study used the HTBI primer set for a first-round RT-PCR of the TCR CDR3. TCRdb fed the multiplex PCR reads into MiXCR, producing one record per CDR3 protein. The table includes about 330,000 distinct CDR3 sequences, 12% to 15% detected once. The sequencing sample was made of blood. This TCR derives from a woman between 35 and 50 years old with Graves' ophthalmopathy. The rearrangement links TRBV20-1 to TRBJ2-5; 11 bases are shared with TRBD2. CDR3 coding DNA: TGCAGTGCTAGAGATGATGGTAGCGGGGGGGCCTGGGAGACCCAGTACTTC. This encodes CSARDDGSGGAWETQYF.